The next 24 T cell receptor beta chains were all read from a single sample in a study of identical twins. MiXCR was run by TCRdb on the 5' RACE reads, yielding one entry per CDR3 protein. This table has hundreds of thousands of distinct CDR3 sequences, about a fifth appearing once. Another study also made use of these data, one on yellow fever vaccine responses in identical twins.

The specimen was CD4+ T cells sorted from blood. These receptors all come from a woman aged 18-29 years in good health.

The chain uses TRBV9 and TRBJ2-1, with 9 bases that match TRBD2. The CDR3 consists of 18 residues. The trim removed 0 bases at V and 7 bases at J, leaving 14 bases unmatched. Germline CDR1 and CDR2: SGDLS and YYNGEE. The CDR3 region is CASSVGSGSSPVLNEQFF. The DNA for the CDR3 is TGTGCCAGCAGCGTAGGTAGCGGGAGTTCACCTGTGTTGAATGAGCAGTTCTTC. Together with reference TRBV9 and TRBJ2-1, the CDR3 gives the full variable domain: DSGVTQTPKHLITATGQRVTLRCSPRSGDLSVYWYQQSLDQGLQFLIQYYNGEERAKGNILERFSAQQFPDLHSELNLSSLELGDSALYFCASSVGSGSSPVLNEQFFGPGTRLTVL.

Ten or more counts support this clonotype. The genes are TRBV12-3 or TRBV12-4 and TRBJ2-3; 8 bases match TRBD2. J lost 2 bases, V lost 6 bases, and 7 bases had no gene match. This CDR3 is 15 amino acids long. CDR3 sequence (DNA): TGTGCCAGCAGATGGCTAGCGGGCCTCACAGATACGCAGTATTTT. Its translation is CASRWLAGLTDTQYF.

This clonotype appeared a few times. The rearrangement uses TRBV10-3 and TRBJ1-2, with no clear D. Trimming pared 4 bases from V and 5 bases from J, leaving 11 bases between. From germline, CDR1 is ENHRY and CDR2 SYGVKD. This CDR3 has 13 amino acids. The CDR3 reads CAISGKALYGYTF. The DNA for the CDR3 is TGTGCCATCAGTGGGAAGGCGTTGTATGGCTACACCTTC.

V is TRBV11-2 and J is TRBJ2-2; 8 bases fit TRBD2. The CDR3 runs 17 residues. Germline-derived CDR1 and CDR2 are SGHAT and FQNNGV. V shed 2 bases and J 2 bases; nucleotides not matched to a gene: 7. In DNA form, the CDR3 reads TGTGCCAGCAGCTTATCTGTCGGGGGGGGTAACACCGGGGAGCTGTTTTTT. This codes for CASSLSVGGGNTGELFF. Complete variable domain (other parts from reference TRBV11-2 and TRBJ2-2): EAGVAQSPRYKIIEKRQSVAFWCNPISGHATLYWYQQILGQGPKLLIQFQNNGVVDDSQLPKDRFSAERLKGVDSTLKIQPAKLEDSAVYLCASSLSVGGGNTGELFFGEGSRLTVL.

The gene calls are TRBV5-1 and TRBJ1-1, with 8 bases lining up with TRBD1. The germline V gene encodes CDR1 SGHRS and CDR2 YFSETQ. The J segment lost 1 base and the V segment lost 4 bases, leaving 3 bases of the junction unmatched. The CDR3 contains 14 residues. CDR3 DNA sequence: TGCGCCAGCAGCGGCGACAGGGGGAACACTGAAGCTTTCTTT. Translated, it gives CASSGDRGNTEAFF.

This clonotype was counted only a few times. The V gene is TRBV6-1, the J gene TRBJ2-3; 10 bases are a match to TRBD2. Trimming removed 5 bases from V and 6 bases from J; junction bases left unmatched: 11. This CDR3 has 16 amino acids. CDR1 and CDR2 (germline): MNHNS, SASEGT. CDR3 sequence reads: CASSTRVSGGVDTQYF. Written as DNA, the CDR3 is TGTGCCAGCAGTACCCGGGTGAGCGGGGGGGTGGATACGCAGTATTTT.

This clonotype was observed a few times. The V and J genes are TRBV4-1 and TRBJ1-1; TRBD1 matches at 8 bases. Germline V gives CDR1 MGHRA, CDR2 YSYEKL. The CDR3 consists of 15 residues. V lost 1 base and J lost 5; bases outside the gene matches: 6. In DNA, the CDR3 is TGCGCCAGCAGCCAAGCGGACCGACAGGGGACTGAAGCTTTCTTT. The encoded protein is CASSQADRQGTEAFF.

This clonotype has ten or more counts. The chain links TRBV11-2 to TRBJ2-7; 8 nucleotides match TRBD2. CDR3 length: 14 residues. With 5 bases clipped from V and 5 bases from J, the junction kept 8 bases outside the gene matches. In germline, CDR1 is SGHAT, CDR2 FQNNGV. CDR3 nucleotides: TGTGCCAGCAGCCCCTCGGGAGGGCTCCACGAGCAGTACGTC. It encodes CASSPSGGLHEQYV.

The table lists this clonotype with a few counts. This chain joins TRBV6-2 or TRBV6-3 and TRBJ2-7, with 8 bases aligning to TRBD2. Germline CDR1 and CDR2: MNHEY and SVGEGT. CDR3 length equals 16 residues. The ends lost 2 bases at V and 0 bases at J; junction bases unmatched: 6. CDR3 sequence (DNA): TGTGCCAGCAGTTACCCCGGGACTAGAGGCTCCTACGAGCAGTACTTC. Protein: CASSYPGTRGSYEQYF.

The chain combines TRBV12-3 or TRBV12-4 with TRBJ2-7; tentatively, D is TRBD1 (5 bases). Deletions cut 5 bases from V and 4 bases from J, with 15 bases between. The CDR3 runs 14 residues. The CDR3 DNA is TGTGCCAGCAGTGTACAGGCCGATTTTTACGAGCAGTACTTC. It specifies CASSVQADFYEQYF.

The table lists this clonotype with a few counts. The chain combines TRBV7-9 with TRBJ2-5; D is possibly TRBD1 or TRBD2 (5 bases each). The CDR3 sequence is 14 residues long. CDR1 and CDR2 from the germline V gene are SEHNR and FQNEAQ (reference sequence). Deletions cut 7 bases from V and 2 bases from J, with 14 bases between. CDR3 coding DNA: TGTGCCAGCACCCCCCCGGGACCACAAGAGACCCAGTACTTC. This sequence encodes CASTPPGPQETQYF. Together with reference TRBV7-9 and TRBJ2-5, the CDR3 gives the full variable domain: DTGVSQNPRHKITKRGQNVTFRCDPISEHNRLYWYRQTLGQGPEFLTYFQNEAQLEKSRLLSDRFSAERPKGSFSTLEIQRTEQGDSAMYLCASTPPGPQETQYFGPGTRLLVL.

This clonotype came up a few times. CDR3 in DNA: TGCGCCAGCAGCTTGGGACCTACTAGCGTCTCCAAAAACATTCAGTACTTC. Its translation: CASSLGPTSVSKNIQYF. V usage is TRBV5-1 and J usage is TRBJ2-4; 7 bases align to TRBD2. V lost 0 bases and J lost 2; bases outside the gene matches: 8. The CDR3 is made up of 17 amino acids. The germline CDR1 and CDR2 sequences are SGHRS and YFSETQ.

The sample holds a few counts of this clonotype. This sequence joins TRBV4-1 and TRBJ2-2; TRBD1 is a possible D gene (6 bases). The CDR3 extends over 16 amino acids. The germline gives CDR1 MGHRA, CDR2 YSYEKL. The germline V and J ends were trimmed by 4 bases and 4 bases, with 16 bases remaining between them. Written as DNA, the CDR3 is TGCGCCAGCAGCCCAGGATGGACAGTGGGCACCGGGGAGCTGTTTTTT. The encoded protein is CASSPGWTVGTGELFF.

The chain joins TRBV20-1 to TRBJ2-1; 7 bases agree with TRBD2. After removal of 3 bases from V and 6 bases from J, the junction contained 8 bases not matched to a gene. Germline values: CDR1 DFQATT, CDR2 SNEGSKA (reference sequence). CDR3 size: 14 residues. The CDR3 spells CSASLWERGNEQFF. The DNA for the CDR3 is TGCAGTGCTAGTCTCTGGGAGCGGGGCAATGAGCAGTTCTTC.

The gene calls are TRBV29-1 and TRBJ2-7, with 10 bases lining up with TRBD2. The CDR3 sequence is 15 residues long. Germline V gives CDR1 SQVTM, CDR2 ANQGSEA. V lost 2 bases to trimming and J lost 3 bases; unmatched junction nucleotides: 7. The CDR3: CSVEMLAGVIYEQYF. In DNA form, the CDR3 reads TGCAGCGTTGAAATGCTAGCGGGAGTCATCTACGAGCAGTACTTC.

This clonotype was found a few times. This rearrangement joins TRBV7-6 to TRBJ2-5; no clear D gene. The CDR3 has 15 amino acids. Trimming shortened V by 2 bases and J by 0 bases, and 10 bases separated the two germline ends. Per germline, CDR1 SGHVS and CDR2 FNYEAQ. In DNA form, the CDR3 reads TGTGCCAGCAGCTTAAGCCAGGCGAACCAAGAGACCCAGTACTTC. Protein: CASSLSQANQETQYF. The full variable domain, completed using reference TRBV7-6 and TRBJ2-5, is GAGVSQSPRYKVTKRGQDVALRCDPISGHVSLYWYRQALGQGPEFLTYFNYEAQQDKSGLPNDRFSAERPEGSISTLTIQRTEQRDSAMYRCASSLSQANQETQYFGPGTRLLVL.

The V gene is TRBV20-1, the J gene TRBJ1-2; 9 bases are shared with TRBD1. V was pared by 4 bases and J by 8 bases, with 11 bases of the junction left unmatched. The CDR3 runs 14 residues. Germline loops: CDR1 DFQATT, CDR2 SNEGSKA (reference sequence). Here the CDR3 reads CSAIQQGALEGYTF. The CDR3 region has the DNA TGCAGTGCTATACAACAGGGGGCGCTAGAAGGCTACACCTTC.

The chain employs TRBV7-6 and TRBJ2-7, with D uncertain. The V end was cut by 0 bases, the J end by 1 base, with 13 bases between. The CDR3 is 16 amino acids. CDR1 is SGHVS and CDR2 is FNYEAQ in the germline V gene. The chain's CDR3 is CASSLAPRGGSYEQYV. The DNA of the CDR3 is TGTGCCAGCAGCTTAGCACCTCGCGGTGGTTCCTACGAGCAGTACGTC.

The rearrangement joins TRBV4-1 to TRBJ2-2; TRBD2 aligns across 9 bases. The junction had 9 bases not matched to a gene; V was cut back by 4 bases and J by 3 bases. CDR1 and CDR2 from the germline V gene are MGHRA and YSYEKL. The CDR3 covers 17 residues. CDR3 sequence: CASSRQQGGGDTGELFF. CDR3 nucleotide sequence: TGCGCCAGCAGCCGACAGCAAGGCGGGGGGGACACCGGGGAGCTGTTTTTT.

V is TRBV6-1 and J is TRBJ2-1; weak D call: TRBD2 (6 bases). The V end lost 7 bases, the J end lost 7 bases, and 14 bases lay between the germline ends. This CDR3 contains 13 residues. CDR1 is MNHNS and CDR2 is SASEGT in the germline V gene. CDR3 protein: CASTLPGGNEQFF. DNA for the CDR3: TGTGCCAGCACCCTCCCAGGAGGGAATGAGCAGTTCTTC.

This clonotype was picked up many times. V usage is TRBV12-3 or TRBV12-4 and J usage is TRBJ2-5; 7 bases align to TRBD2. CDR3 size: 12 residues. Trimming took 8 bases from V and 5 from J; bases not matched to a gene: 5. The CDR3 region has the DNA TGTGCCAGCTCCTTCGGGGGGGAGACCCAGTACTTC. This encodes CASSFGGETQYF.

Ten or more counts support this clonotype. This rearrangement joins TRBV7-2 to TRBJ1-2, with D tentatively TRBD1 (5 bases). The CDR3 is 13 residues long. Looked up from germline, CDR1 is SGHTA and CDR2 is FQGNSA. Trimming cost V 1 base and J 3 bases, with 6 bases left between them. In DNA form, the CDR3 reads TGTGCCAGCAGCTTAGGAGGGGACTATGGCTACACCTTC. Its protein is CASSLGGDYGYTF.

This chain links TRBV4-1 with TRBJ2-3; D uncertain. The CDR3 covers 14 residues. CDR1 and CDR2 from the germline V gene are MGHRA and YSYEKL. The ends were cut back, 4 bases at V and 6 bases at J, with 14 bases in the middle. The CDR3 here is CASSPRWEVDTQYF. The CDR3 bases are TGCGCCAGCAGCCCCCGCTGGGAAGTGGATACGCAGTATTTT.

V is TRBV18 and J is TRBJ2-1; TRBD2 matches at 7 bases. The CDR3 runs 14 residues. Per germline, CDR1 KGHSH and CDR2 LQKENI. V lost 3 bases, J lost 8 bases, and 7 bases stayed unmatched. The CDR3 DNA sequence: TGTGCCAGCTCACCCGGACTAGGACGGGATGAGCAGTTCTTC. The encoded protein is CASSPGLGRDEQFF. The variable domain in full, completed from reference TRBV18 and TRBJ2-1, reads NAGVMQNPRHLVRRRGQEARLRCSPMKGHSHVYWYRQLPEEGLKFMVYLQKENIIDESGMPKERFSAEFPKEGPSILRIQQVVRGDSAAYFCASSPGLGRDEQFFGPGTRLTVL.